This T cell receptor beta chain came from a study of PD-L1 blockade in urothelial cancer. As for the study in general: Enrolled patients had been treated previously with 0 to 3 chemotherapy regimens. At 3 weeks (second dose) and 6 weeks after starting treatment, blood was analyzed.

The cohort comprised individuals with locally advanced or metastatic urothelial carcinoma. Profiled with immunoSEQ multiplex PCR; TCRdb holds only in-frame clones, not every one. The profile covers 35,000 to 45,000 clones, with about 80% appearing a single time and approximately 3.5% taken by the ten largest. CDR3 length equals 15 residues. Trimming pared 1 base from V and 3 bases from J, leaving 9 bases between. Germline V gives CDR1 PRHDT, CDR2 FYEKMQ (reference sequence). The sequences come from PBMCs, collected around atezolizumab (anti-PD-L1) treatment. V and J are TRBV13 and TRBJ1-4, with D possibly being TRBD1 (5 bases). This receptor was obtained from a man in his 70s with urothelial cancer. CDR3 bases: TGTGCCAGCAGCTTAGATCCAGGGCCTAATGAAAAACTGTTTTTT. It specifies CASSLDPGPNEKLFF.